This T cell receptor beta chain emerged from a study of blood T cell repertoires in COVID-19. The wider study: T cells, B-cell-depleted T cells, or PBMCs provided the cDNA or gDNA that served as material.

Produced via immunoSEQ multiplex PCR; TCRdb's table is partial and in-frame only. The sample has over 90,000 clones; 89% are singletons. CDR1 SGHTA and CDR2 FQGTGA come from the germline V gene. The CDR3 loop spans 15 amino acids. J gave up 6 bases and V 1 base, and 6 bases lay outside the gene matches. Sequencing used peripheral blood. The rearrangement links TRBV7-3 to TRBJ2-1; 7 bases fit TRBD1. The sequence came from a woman in her sixties with acute or convalescent COVID-19. CDR3 residues: CASSLSRDSLNEQFF. The CDR3 coding sequence is TGTGCCAGCAGCTTAAGCCGGGACAGCCTCAATGAGCAGTTCTTC. Supplemented by reference TRBV7-3 and TRBJ2-1, the full variable domain reads GAGVSQTPSNKVTEKGKYVELRCDPISGHTALYWYRQSLGQGPEFLIYFQGTGAADDSGLPNDRFFAVRPEGSVSTLKIQRTERGDSAVYLCASSLSRDSLNEQFFGPGTRLTVL.